This T cell receptor (beta chain) was documented in a study of T cells in Graves' hyperthyroidism and ophthalmopathy. The CDR3 contains 16 residues. Trimming cost V 7 bases and J 3 bases; bases outside gene matches: 10. The germline V gene has CDR1 SQVTM and CDR2 ANQGSEA. The source material, RNA transcripts, was used to amplify TCR beta CDR3 regions. The HTBI primer set drove a first-round RT-PCR of the TCR CDR3. MiXCR, applied by TCRdb to the multiplex PCR reads, yields one record per CDR3 protein. The table shows fewer than 400,000 distinct CDR3 sequences, with 15% to 19% occurring only once. Disease duration under 2 months; hyperthyroidism patients were aged 18 to 65. The authors took PBMCs from roughly 9.5 ml fresh peripheral blood.

The sequence was obtained from a woman aged 18 to 35 with Graves' hyperthyroidism that later progressed to Graves' ophthalmopathy. V is TRBV29-1 and J is TRBJ1-5, with 12 bases lining up with TRBD1. The sequencing input was blood. The CDR3 sequence is CSGIRDRGLSNQPQHF. Written as DNA, the CDR3 is TGCAGCGGTATCCGGGACAGGGGGCTTTCCAATCAGCCCCAGCATTTT.